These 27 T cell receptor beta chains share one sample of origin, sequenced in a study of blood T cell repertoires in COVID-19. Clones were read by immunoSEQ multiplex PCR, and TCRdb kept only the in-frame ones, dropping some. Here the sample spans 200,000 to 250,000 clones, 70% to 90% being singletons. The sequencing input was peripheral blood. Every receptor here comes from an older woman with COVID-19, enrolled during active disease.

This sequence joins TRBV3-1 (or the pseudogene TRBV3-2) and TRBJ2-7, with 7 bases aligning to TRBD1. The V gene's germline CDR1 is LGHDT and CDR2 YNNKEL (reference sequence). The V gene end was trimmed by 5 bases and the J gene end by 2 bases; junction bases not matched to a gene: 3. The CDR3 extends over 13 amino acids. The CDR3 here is CASSGQATYEQYF. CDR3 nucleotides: TGTGCCAGCAGCGGACAGGCGACCTACGAGCAGTACTTC.

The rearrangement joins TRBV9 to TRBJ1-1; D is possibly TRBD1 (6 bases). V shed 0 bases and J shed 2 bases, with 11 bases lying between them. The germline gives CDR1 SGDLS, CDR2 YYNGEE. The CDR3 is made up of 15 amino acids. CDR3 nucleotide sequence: TGTGCCAGCAGCGTAGGGGCCAGGGGTAACACTGAAGCTTTCTTT. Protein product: CASSVGARGNTEAFF.

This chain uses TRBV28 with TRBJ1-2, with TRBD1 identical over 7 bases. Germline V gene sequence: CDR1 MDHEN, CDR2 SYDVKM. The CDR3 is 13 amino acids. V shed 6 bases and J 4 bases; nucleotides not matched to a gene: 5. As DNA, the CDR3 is TGTGCCAGCAGCCCAAGGGACAGCTATGGCTACACCTTC. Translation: CASSPRDSYGYTF.

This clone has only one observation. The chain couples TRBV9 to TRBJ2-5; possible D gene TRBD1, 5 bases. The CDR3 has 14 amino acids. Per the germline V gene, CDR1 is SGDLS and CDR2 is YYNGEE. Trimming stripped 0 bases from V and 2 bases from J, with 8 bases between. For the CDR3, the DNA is TGTGCCAGCAGCGTAGAACAGGAGCAAGAGACCCAGTACTTC. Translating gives CASSVEQEQETQYF. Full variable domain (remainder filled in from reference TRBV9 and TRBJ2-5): DSGVTQTPKHLITATGQRVTLRCSPRSGDLSVYWYQQSLDQGLQFLIQYYNGEERAKGNILERFSAQQFPDLHSELNLSSLELGDSALYFCASSVEQEQETQYFGPGTRLLVL.

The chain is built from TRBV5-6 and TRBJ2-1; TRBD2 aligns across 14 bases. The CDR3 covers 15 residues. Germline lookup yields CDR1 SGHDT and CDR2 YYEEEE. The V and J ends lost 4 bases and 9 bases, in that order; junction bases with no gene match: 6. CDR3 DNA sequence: TGTGCCAGCAGCCAGACTAGCGGGGGGGCCCCTGAGCAGTTCTTC. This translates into CASSQTSGGAPEQFF.

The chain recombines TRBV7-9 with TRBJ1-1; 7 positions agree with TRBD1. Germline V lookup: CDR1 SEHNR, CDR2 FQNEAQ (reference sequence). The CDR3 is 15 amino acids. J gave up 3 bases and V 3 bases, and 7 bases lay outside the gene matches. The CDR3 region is CASSLTRGLDTEAFF. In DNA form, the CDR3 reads TGTGCCAGCAGCTTGACCAGGGGGTTGGACACTGAAGCTTTCTTT.

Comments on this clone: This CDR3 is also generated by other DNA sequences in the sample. The CDR3 DNA is TGTGCCAGTAGTGGGACAGGGGATCAGCCCCAGCATTTT. This gives the protein CASSGTGDQPQHF. The rearrangement joins TRBV19 to TRBJ1-5; 10 bases fit TRBD1. V lost 5 bases, J lost 5 bases, and 0 bases stayed unmatched. The CDR3 runs to 13 residues. The germline V gene encodes CDR1 LNHDA and CDR2 SQIVND (reference sequence).

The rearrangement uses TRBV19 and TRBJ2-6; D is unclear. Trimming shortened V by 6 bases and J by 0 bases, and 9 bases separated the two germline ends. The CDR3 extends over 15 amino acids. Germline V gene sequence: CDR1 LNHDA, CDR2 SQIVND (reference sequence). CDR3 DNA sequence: TGTGCCAGTAGCCCGGTTTTCTCTGGGGCCAACGTCCTGACTTTC. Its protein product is CASSPVFSGANVLTF.

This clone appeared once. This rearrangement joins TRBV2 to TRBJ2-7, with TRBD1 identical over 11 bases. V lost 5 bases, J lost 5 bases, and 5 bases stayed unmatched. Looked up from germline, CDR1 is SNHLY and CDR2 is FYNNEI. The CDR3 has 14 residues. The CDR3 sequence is CASSLDRGRDEQYF. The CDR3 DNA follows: TGTGCCAGCAGTTTGGACAGGGGGCGAGACGAGCAGTACTTC.

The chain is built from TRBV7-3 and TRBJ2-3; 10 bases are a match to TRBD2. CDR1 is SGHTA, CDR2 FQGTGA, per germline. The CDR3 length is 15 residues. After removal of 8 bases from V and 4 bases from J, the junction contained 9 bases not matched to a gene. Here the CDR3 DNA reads TGTGCCAGCTGCCCTAGCGGGAGTAGGTCAGATACGCAGTATTTT. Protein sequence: CASCPSGSRSDTQYF.

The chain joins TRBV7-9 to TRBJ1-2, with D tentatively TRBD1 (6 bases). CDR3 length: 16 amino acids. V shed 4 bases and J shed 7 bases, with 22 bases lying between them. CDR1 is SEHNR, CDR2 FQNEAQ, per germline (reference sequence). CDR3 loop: CASSSLNREKGIGYTF. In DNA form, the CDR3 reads TGTGCCAGCAGCTCACTCAACAGGGAAAAAGGTATTGGCTACACCTTC.

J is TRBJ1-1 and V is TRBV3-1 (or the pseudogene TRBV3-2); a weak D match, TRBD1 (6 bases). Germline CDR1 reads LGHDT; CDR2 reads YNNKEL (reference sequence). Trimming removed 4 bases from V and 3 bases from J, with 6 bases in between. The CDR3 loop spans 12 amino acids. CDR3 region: CASSRQDTEAFF. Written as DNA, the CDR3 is TGTGCCAGCAGCCGACAGGACACTGAAGCTTTCTTT.

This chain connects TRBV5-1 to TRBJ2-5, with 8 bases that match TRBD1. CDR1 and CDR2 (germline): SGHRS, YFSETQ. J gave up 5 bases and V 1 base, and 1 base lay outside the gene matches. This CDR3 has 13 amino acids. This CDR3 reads CASSLTGGETQYF. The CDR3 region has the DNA TGCGCCAGCAGCTTGACAGGGGGGGAGACCCAGTACTTC.

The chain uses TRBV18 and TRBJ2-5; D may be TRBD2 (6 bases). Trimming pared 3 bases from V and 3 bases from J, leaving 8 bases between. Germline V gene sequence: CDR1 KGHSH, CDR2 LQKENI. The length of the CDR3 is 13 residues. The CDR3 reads CASSPGGEETQYF. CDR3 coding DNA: TGTGCCAGCTCACCGGGCGGGGAAGAGACCCAGTACTTC.

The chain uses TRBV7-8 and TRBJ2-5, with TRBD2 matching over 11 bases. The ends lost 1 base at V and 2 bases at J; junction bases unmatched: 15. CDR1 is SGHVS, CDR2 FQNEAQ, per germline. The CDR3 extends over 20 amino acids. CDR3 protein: CASSLVLWSSGRTGQETQYF. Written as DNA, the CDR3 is TGTGCCAGCAGCTTAGTTCTTTGGTCTAGCGGGAGGACCGGTCAAGAGACCCAGTACTTC. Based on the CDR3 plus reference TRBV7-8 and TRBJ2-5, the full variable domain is GAGVSQSPRYKVAKRGQDVALRCDPISGHVSLFWYQQALGQGPEFLTYFQNEAQLDKSGLPSDRFFAERPEGSVSTLKIQRTQQEDSAVYLCASSLVLWSSGRTGQETQYFGPGTRLLVL.

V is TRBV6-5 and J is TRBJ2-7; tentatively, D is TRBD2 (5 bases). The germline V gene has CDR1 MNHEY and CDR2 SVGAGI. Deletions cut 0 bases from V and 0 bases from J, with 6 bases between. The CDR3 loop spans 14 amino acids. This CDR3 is CASSYSAGSYEQYF. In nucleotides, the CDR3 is TGTGCCAGCAGTTACTCGGCGGGCTCCTACGAGCAGTACTTC.

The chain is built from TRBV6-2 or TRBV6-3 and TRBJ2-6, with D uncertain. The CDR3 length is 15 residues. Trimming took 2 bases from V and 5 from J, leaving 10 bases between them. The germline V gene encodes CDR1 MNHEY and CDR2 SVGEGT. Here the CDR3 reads CASSYGPPWANVLTF. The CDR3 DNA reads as TGTGCCAGCAGTTACGGCCCCCCCTGGGCCAACGTCCTGACTTTC.

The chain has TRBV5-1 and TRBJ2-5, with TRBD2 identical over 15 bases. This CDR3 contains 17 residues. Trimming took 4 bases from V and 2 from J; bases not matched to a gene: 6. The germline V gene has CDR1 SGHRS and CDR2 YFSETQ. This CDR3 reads CASSQGLAGGGQETQYF. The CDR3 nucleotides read TGCGCCAGCAGCCAAGGACTAGCGGGAGGGGGACAAGAGACCCAGTACTTC.

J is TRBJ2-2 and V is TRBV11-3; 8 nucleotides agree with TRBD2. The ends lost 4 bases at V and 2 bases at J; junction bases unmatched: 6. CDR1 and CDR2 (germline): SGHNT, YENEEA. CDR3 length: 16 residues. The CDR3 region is CASSWIAGGNTGELFF. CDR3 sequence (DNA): TGTGCCAGCAGCTGGATTGCGGGGGGTAACACCGGGGAGCTGTTTTTT.

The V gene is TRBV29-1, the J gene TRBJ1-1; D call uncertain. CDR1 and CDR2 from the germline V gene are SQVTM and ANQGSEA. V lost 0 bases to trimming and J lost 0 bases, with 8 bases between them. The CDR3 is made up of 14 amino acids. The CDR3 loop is CSVEEAGLNTEAFF. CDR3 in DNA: TGCAGCGTTGAAGAGGCGGGATTGAACACTGAAGCTTTCTTT.

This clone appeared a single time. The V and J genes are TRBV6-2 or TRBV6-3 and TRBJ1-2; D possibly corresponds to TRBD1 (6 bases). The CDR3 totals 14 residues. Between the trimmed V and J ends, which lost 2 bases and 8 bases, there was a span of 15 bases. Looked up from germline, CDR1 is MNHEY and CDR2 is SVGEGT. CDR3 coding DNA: TGTGCCAGCAGTTACCGGGGGGCGGTGAGAGGCTACACCTTC. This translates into CASSYRGAVRGYTF.

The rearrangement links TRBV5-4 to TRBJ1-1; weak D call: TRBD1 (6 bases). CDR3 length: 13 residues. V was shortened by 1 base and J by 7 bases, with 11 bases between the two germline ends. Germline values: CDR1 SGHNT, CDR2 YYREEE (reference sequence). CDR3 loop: CASSLTGWSEAFF. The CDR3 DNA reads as TGTGCCAGCAGCTTGACAGGGTGGAGTGAAGCTTTCTTT.

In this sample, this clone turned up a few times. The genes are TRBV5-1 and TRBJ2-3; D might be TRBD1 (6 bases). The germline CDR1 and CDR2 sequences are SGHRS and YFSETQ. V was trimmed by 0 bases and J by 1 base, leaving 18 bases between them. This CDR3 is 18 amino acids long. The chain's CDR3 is CASSLDLRLGAGTDTQYF. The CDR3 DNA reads TGCGCCAGCAGCTTGGATCTTCGGTTGGGGGCTGGCACAGATACGCAGTATTTT.

The DNA of the CDR3 is TGTGCCAGCAGCCAGAGAGTCCGGACAGGGGACAACACTGAAGCTTTCTTT. Translating gives CASSQRVRTGDNTEAFF. This chain joins TRBV21-1 and TRBJ1-1; TRBD1, as called in the table, went unchecked against the DNA. TRBV21-1 is deemed a pseudogene. CDR3 length: 17 residues.

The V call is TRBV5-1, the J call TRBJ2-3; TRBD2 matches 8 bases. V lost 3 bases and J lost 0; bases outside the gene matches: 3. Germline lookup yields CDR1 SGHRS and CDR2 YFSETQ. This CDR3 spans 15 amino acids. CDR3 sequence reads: CASSSVAGSTDTQYF. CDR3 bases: TGCGCCAGCAGCTCAGTAGCGGGAAGCACAGATACGCAGTATTTT. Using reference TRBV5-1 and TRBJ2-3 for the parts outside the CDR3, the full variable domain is KAGVTQTPRYLIKTRGQQVTLSCSPISGHRSVSWYQQTPGQGLQFLFEYFSETQRNKGNFPGRFSGRQFSNSRSEMNVSTLELGDSALYLCASSSVAGSTDTQYFGPGTRLTVL.

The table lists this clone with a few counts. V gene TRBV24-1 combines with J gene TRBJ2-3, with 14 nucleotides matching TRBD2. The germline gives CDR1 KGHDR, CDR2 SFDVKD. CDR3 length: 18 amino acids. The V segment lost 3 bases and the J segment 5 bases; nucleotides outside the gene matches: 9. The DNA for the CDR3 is TGTGCCACCAGTGATAAGGGGACTAGCGGGGGTGGTAAAGATACGCAGTATTTT. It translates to CATSDKGTSGGGKDTQYF.

Here the CDR3 reads CASSQEVTSGPSYEQYF. The CDR3 DNA follows: TGTGCCAGCAGCCAAGAGGTGACTAGCGGGCCCTCCTACGAGCAGTACTTC. The chain employs TRBV3-1 (or the pseudogene TRBV3-2) and TRBJ2-7; 10 positions match TRBD2. V dropped 0 bases and J dropped 0; count of bases not matched to a gene: 5. The CDR3 is 17 amino acids. Per the germline V gene, CDR1 is LGHDT and CDR2 is YNNKEL (reference sequence).